The 24 T cell receptor beta chains listed next were all sequenced from one sample in a study of T cells in women clearing cervical HPV infection. Profiling relied on immunoSEQ multiplex PCR, and the TCRdb table lists in-frame clones only, not all of them. Recorded for this sample: approximately 23,000 clones. The specimen was blood buffy coat. The receptors derive from a woman between 18 and 70 years old with a cervical HPV16 infection that either progressed to CIN3+ or cleared (not recorded which).

Concerning this clone: The read gets to within 3 residues of the CDR3 end, and the germline J gene fills in the rest. The chain has TRBV5-1 and TRBJ2-5; no definite D call. The CDR3 consists of 16 residues. Germline V gene data show CDR1 as SGHRS and CDR2 as YFSETQ. V lost 0 bases, J lost 5 bases, and 17 bases lay in between. This CDR3 reads CASSLGPSPRLETQYF. The CDR3 DNA, read in part, is TGCGCCAGCAGCTTGGGTCCTAGTCCACGGCTCGAGACC.

On this clone itself: The CDR3 is cut off 3 residues early in the read; its end comes from the germline J gene. V and J are TRBV19 and TRBJ2-1, with 7 bases identical to TRBD2. Germline loops: CDR1 LNHDA, CDR2 SQIVND (reference sequence). The CDR3 covers 14 residues. The V segment lost 8 bases and the J segment 9 bases; nucleotides outside the gene matches: 13. CDR3 region: CASGLGREGGEQFF. The CDR3 bases that were read are TGTGCCAGTGGACTAGGGAGGGAGGGCGGTGAG.

Details on this clone: The CDR3 goes on 3 residues after the read ends, and that part is filled in from the germline J gene. V gene TRBV6-2 or TRBV6-3 combines with J gene TRBJ1-1; D is undetermined. CDR1 and CDR2 (germline): MNHEY, SVGEGT. This CDR3 comprises 13 residues. V was shortened by 0 bases and J by 3 bases, with 5 bases between the two germline ends. CDR3 residues: CASSYSAYTEAFF. CDR3 bases read: TGTGCCAGCAGTTACTCGGCCTACACTGAA.

This chain's CDR3 is CASSSTGQGPHNSPLHF. CDR3 DNA, as far as it was read: TGTGCCAGCAGTTCAACGGGACAGGGGCCCCATAATTCACCC. This sequence joins TRBV12-3 or TRBV12-4 and TRBJ1-6; 10 bases align to TRBD1. Read sequence stops 3 residues before the CDR3 end, and the germline J gene provides the missing end. V lost 4 bases to trimming and J lost 5 bases; unmatched junction nucleotides: 8. The CDR3 has 17 amino acids.

In regard to this clone: Read coverage stops 3 residues before the CDR3 terminus; the germline J gene supplies the remainder. This chain joins TRBV5-1 and TRBJ1-1; perhaps TRBD1 as D (5 bases). The ends were cut back, 4 bases at V and 4 bases at J, with 17 bases in the middle. Germline CDR1 and CDR2: SGHRS and YFSETQ. The CDR3 has 15 amino acids. This CDR3 reads CASSPREALSTEAFF. CDR3 bases read: TGCGCCAGCAGCCCCAGGGAGGCCCTGAGCACTGAA.

With regard to this clone: The sequenced fragment ends 3 residues before the CDR3 boundary, so the rest is inferred from the germline J gene. This chain uses TRBV10-3 with TRBJ1-2; possibly TRBD1 for D (5 bases). CDR1 is ENHRY and CDR2 is SYGVKD in the germline V gene. The CDR3 is 14 amino acids. V lost 6 bases and J lost 4, with 15 bases in between. Partial CDR3 DNA: TGTGCCATCAGAAACCAGGGAGGAGGCTATGGC. Translation: CAIRNQGGGYG. The whole CDR3 reads CAIRNQGGGYGYTF.

About this clone itself: From the germline J gene comes the end of the CDR3, since the read stops 3 residues before it. V is TRBV20-1 and J is TRBJ2-1; maybe TRBD2 (6 bases). Deletions cut 7 bases from V and 0 bases from J, with 13 bases between. This CDR3 spans 14 amino acids. From germline, CDR1 is DFQATT and CDR2 SNEGSKA (reference sequence). The CDR3: CSVGGAGSYNEQFF. The DNA read from the CDR3 is TGCAGTGTCGGGGGAGCAGGCTCCTACAATGAG.

On this clone itself: From the germline J gene comes the end of the CDR3, since the read stops 3 residues before it. The rearrangement uses TRBV2 and TRBJ2-3; 10 bases agree with TRBD2. Trimming at V came to 7 bases and at J to 6 bases, leaving 7 bases not matched to a gene. This CDR3 is 14 amino acids long. Germline V CDR1 and CDR2: SNHLY, FYNNEI. The CDR3 bases that were read are TGTGCCAGCACCAGCGGGAGGGCCTCTGATACG. Its protein is CASTSGRASDT. The entire CDR3 is CASTSGRASDTQYF.

As regards this clone: The observed sequence ends 3 residues before the CDR3 terminus, with the missing tail filled in from the germline J gene. The chain recombines TRBV18 with TRBJ1-2, with 7 bases that match TRBD1. CDR1 and CDR2 (germline): KGHSH, LQKENI. The CDR3 is made up of 13 amino acids. The CDR3 region is CASSERQGIGYTF. Partial CDR3 DNA: TGTGCCAGCTCCGAAAGACAGGGTATCGGC.

Regarding this clone: From the germline J gene comes the end of the CDR3, since the read stops 3 residues before it. The V and J genes are TRBV29-1 and TRBJ1-3; D call uncertain. The CDR3 is made up of 14 amino acids. CDR1 is SQVTM and CDR2 is ANQGSEA in the germline V gene. V gave up 4 bases and J gave up 1 base, with 11 bases separating them. CDR3 bases read: TGCAGCGTTGGTAATGTTTCTTCTGGAAACACC. It codes for CSVGNVSSGNT. The entire CDR3 protein is CSVGNVSSGNTIYF.

A remark on this clone: The sequence runs out 3 residues before the end of the CDR3; the remainder is reconstructed from the germline J gene. The rearrangement joins TRBV11-2 to TRBJ2-7; 8 positions match TRBD2. The CDR3 has 14 residues. Germline loops: CDR1 SGHAT, CDR2 FQNNGV. V lost 3 bases and J lost 2; bases outside the gene matches: 3. The CDR3 reads CASSFIAGPYEQYF. The part of the CDR3 DNA that was read is TGTGCCAGCAGCTTTATAGCGGGGCCCTACGAG.

Turning to this clone: The CDR3 end is not reached by the read, which stops 3 residues before it; the germline J gene fills it in. The chain has TRBV19 and TRBJ1-2; D remains unclear. V shed 5 bases and J shed 3 bases, with 13 bases lying between them. This CDR3 spans 14 amino acids. Germline V gene data show CDR1 as LNHDA and CDR2 as SQIVND (reference sequence). The covered CDR3 bases are TGTGCCAGTAGTCGGTCGGGGAGGGACTATGGC. As protein: CASSRSGRDYG. Given in full, the CDR3 is CASSRSGRDYGYTF.

Turning to this clone: The read finishes 3 residues shy of the CDR3 end, and the germline J gene is used to complete it. This chain joins TRBV16 and TRBJ1-3; TRBD1 matches at 7 bases. Trimming cost V 4 bases and J 0 bases; bases outside gene matches: 6. This CDR3 is 16 amino acids long. Germline lookup yields CDR1 KGHSY and CDR2 FQNENV. The CDR3 bases that were read are TGTGCCAGCAGCCCCAGGGACAGAAGCTCTGGAAACACC. Translation: CASSPRDRSSGNT. In full, the CDR3 is CASSPRDRSSGNTIYF.

About this clone: Coverage ceases 3 residues before the CDR3 finishes, and the germline J gene fills in the end. V is TRBV14 and J is TRBJ2-1; 9 positions agree with TRBD1. This CDR3 spans 18 amino acids. After removal of 0 bases from V and 2 bases from J, the junction contained 8 bases not matched to a gene. CDR1 and CDR2 from the germline V gene are SGHDN and FVKESK. The sequenced part of the CDR3 DNA is TGTGCCAGCAGCCAAGAAAACCCGGACAGGGGCCCCTACAATGAG. Protein sequence: CASSQENPDRGPYNE. The CDR3 in its entirety is CASSQENPDRGPYNEQFF.

CDR3: CSARDAGFSYNEQFF. The sequenced CDR3 bases are TGCAGTGCTAGAGATGCAGGGTTCTCCTACAATGAG. The V call is TRBV20-1, the J call TRBJ2-1; perhaps TRBD1 as D (5 bases). From the germline J gene comes the end of the CDR3, since the read stops 3 residues before it. Between the trimmed V and J ends, which lost 0 bases and 0 bases, there was a span of 9 bases. This CDR3 is built from 15 residues. CDR1 is DFQATT and CDR2 is SNEGSKA in the germline V gene (reference sequence).

About this clone itself: Sequencing ends 3 residues short of the CDR3 end; the germline J gene provides the rest. J is TRBJ2-2 and V is TRBV5-1; 9 nucleotides line up with TRBD2. This CDR3 region has 16 residues. V was clipped by 0 bases and J by 6 bases; unmatched bases: 6. CDR1 and CDR2 (germline): SGHRS, YFSETQ. CDR3 amino acids: CASSLVGLAGPGELFF. The covered CDR3 bases are TGCGCCAGCAGCTTGGTTGGTCTAGCGGGGCCCGGGGAG.

About this clone: The CDR3 end lies 3 residues beyond the end of the read and is filled in from the germline J gene. This chain uses TRBV20-1 with TRBJ1-1, with D hard to call. CDR1 DFQATT and CDR2 SNEGSKA come from the germline V gene (reference sequence). The CDR3 is 13 amino acids. The sequenced CDR3 bases are TGCAGTGCTAGAGATTCGTTTGCGGAAGAA. Its protein is CSARDSFAEE. The whole CDR3 protein reads CSARDSFAEEAFF.

A word on this clone: The read comes to an end 3 residues before the CDR3 does, leaving the germline J gene to fill in the end. V gene TRBV12-5 combines with J gene TRBJ2-7, with D uncertain. The germline V gene encodes CDR1 LGHNT and CDR2 FRNRAP. V dropped 1 base and J dropped 3 bases, with 7 bases sitting between them. CDR3 size: 13 residues. The CDR3 here is CASGLDLGYEQYF. CDR3 DNA (partial): TGTGCTAGTGGTTTGGACCTCGGCTACGAG.

In regard to this clone: The read terminates 3 residues ahead of where the CDR3 ends, so the germline J gene completes it. The V and J genes are TRBV20-1 and TRBJ2-3; 13 nucleotides align to TRBD2. V shed 3 bases and J 2 bases; nucleotides not matched to a gene: 11. From germline, CDR1 is DFQATT and CDR2 SNEGSKA (reference sequence). This CDR3 has 18 residues. The sequenced CDR3 bases are TGCAGTGCTAGGGATCCCCTCGGGACTAGCGGGATCACAGATACG. It translates to CSARDPLGTSGITDT. The entire CDR3 protein reads CSARDPLGTSGITDTQYF.

Turning to this clone: With the read ending 3 residues before the CDR3 end, the germline J gene is used to fill in that end. V is TRBV19 and J is TRBJ2-7, with TRBD1 matching over 7 bases. Germline V gene data show CDR1 as LNHDA and CDR2 as SQIVND (reference sequence). V shed 8 bases, J shed 3 bases, and the junction held 7 bases outside the gene matches. The CDR3 is 13 amino acids. The CDR3 spells CASSVSGGYEQYF. CDR3 DNA, as far as it was read: TGTGCCAGTTCGGTCTCAGGGGGCTACGAG.

CDR3: CSARDLIGQPYNEQFF. CDR3 DNA, as far as it was read: TGCAGTGCTAGAGATTTGATAGGACAGCCCTACAATGAG. The chain joins TRBV20-1 to TRBJ2-1; D possibly corresponds to TRBD1 (6 bases). The read falls 3 residues short of the CDR3 end, and the missing part is taken from the germline J gene. The CDR3 totals 16 residues. Trimming cost V 0 bases and J 2 bases, with 14 bases left between them. Per germline, CDR1 DFQATT and CDR2 SNEGSKA (reference sequence).

With respect to this clone: With the read ending 3 residues before the CDR3 end, the germline J gene is used to fill in that end. This chain links TRBV29-1 with TRBJ1-3; perhaps TRBD1 as D (6 bases). Trimming took 6 bases from V and 4 from J, leaving 16 bases between them. CDR3 length: 14 amino acids. The germline CDR1 and CDR2 sequences are SQVTM and ANQGSEA. This chain's CDR3 is CSVSRGGPGNTIYF. Incomplete CDR3 DNA: TGCAGCGTCTCACGAGGGGGTCCCGGAAACACC.

CDR3 region: CASSSVAGGGNEQFF. CDR3 bases read: TGTGCCAGCTCCTCTGTAGCGGGAGGTGGCAATGAG. This rearrangement joins TRBV18 to TRBJ2-1; 10 bases agree with TRBD2. The CDR3 goes on 3 residues after the read ends, and that part is filled in from the germline J gene. Looked up from germline, CDR1 is KGHSH and CDR2 is LQKENI. Germline trimming cut 6 bases from V and 6 bases from J; bases unmatched to any gene: 8. The CDR3 runs 15 residues.

Notes on this clone: The read falls 3 residues short of the CDR3 end, and the missing part is taken from the germline J gene. The chain uses TRBV5-1 and TRBJ1-4; no clear D gene. CDR3 length equals 15 residues. Germline V gives CDR1 SGHRS, CDR2 YFSETQ. V was clipped by 0 bases and J by 6 bases, with 12 bases between them. The CDR3 loop is CASSLAGTRDEKLFF. The CDR3 DNA, read in part, is TGCGCCAGCAGCTTGGCCGGCACGAGGGATGAAAAA.